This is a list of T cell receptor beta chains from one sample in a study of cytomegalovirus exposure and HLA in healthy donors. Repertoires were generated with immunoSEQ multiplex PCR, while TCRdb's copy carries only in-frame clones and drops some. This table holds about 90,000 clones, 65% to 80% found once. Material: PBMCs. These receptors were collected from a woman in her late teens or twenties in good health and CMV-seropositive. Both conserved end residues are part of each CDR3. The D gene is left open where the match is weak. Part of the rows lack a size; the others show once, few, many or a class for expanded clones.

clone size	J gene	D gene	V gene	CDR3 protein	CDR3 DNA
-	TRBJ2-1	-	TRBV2	CASLETPNEQFF	TGTGCCAGCCTTGAGACTCCCAATGAGCAGTTCTTC
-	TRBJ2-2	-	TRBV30	CAWSVQGSNTGELFF	TGTGCCTGGAGTGTACAGGGATCGAACACCGGGGAGCTGTTTTTT
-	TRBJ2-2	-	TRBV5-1	CASSFLQGNTGELFF	TGCGCCAGCAGCTTCCTACAGGGTAACACCGGGGAGCTGTTTTTT
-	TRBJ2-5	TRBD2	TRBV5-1	CASSALAGAETQYF	TGCGCCAGCAGTGCACTAGCGGGAGCTGAGACCCAGTACTTC
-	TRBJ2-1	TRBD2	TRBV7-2	CASSLVGTSGGHSYNEQFF	TGTGCCAGCAGCTTAGTGGGCACTAGCGGGGGGCACTCCTACAATGAGCAGTTCTTC
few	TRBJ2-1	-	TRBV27	CASRSMGRQKNEQFF	TGTGCCAGCAGGTCCATGGGCAGGCAAAAGAATGAGCAGTTCTTC
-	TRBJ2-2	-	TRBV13	CASSLDPLRNRNTGELFF	TGTGCCAGCAGCTTAGACCCGCTGAGAAACAGGAACACCGGGGAGCTGTTTTTT
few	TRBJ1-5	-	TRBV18	CASSENSNQPQHF	TGTGCCAGCAGCGAGAATAGCAATCAGCCCCAGCATTTT
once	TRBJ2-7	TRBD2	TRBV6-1	CASSLGTSGTYEQYF	TGTGCCAGCAGTCTCGGGACTAGCGGAACCTACGAGCAGTACTTC
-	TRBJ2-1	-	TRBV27	CASSLYRGYNEQFF	TGTGCCAGCAGTTTATACCGGGGGTACAATGAGCAGTTCTTC
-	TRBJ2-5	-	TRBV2	CASSSSRETQYF	TGTGCCAGCAGTTCTAGCCGAGAGACCCAGTACTTC
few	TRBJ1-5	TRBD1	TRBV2	CASSDVTGVQPQHF	TGTGCCAGCAGTGACGTGACAGGGGTTCAGCCCCAGCATTTT
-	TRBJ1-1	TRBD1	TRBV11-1	CASSLGLRDRENTEAFF	TGTGCCAGCAGCTTAGGTTTGCGGGACAGGGAGAACACTGAAGCTTTCTTT
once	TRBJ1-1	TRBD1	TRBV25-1	CASSDATGGHTEAFF	TGTGCCAGCAGTGACGCGACAGGGGGGCACACTGAAGCTTTCTTT
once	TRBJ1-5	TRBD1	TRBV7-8	CASSLRDRVSNQPQHF	TGTGCCAGCAGCTTGCGGGACAGGGTGAGCAATCAGCCCCAGCATTTT
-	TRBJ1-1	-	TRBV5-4	CASSSPASGTEAFF	TGTGCCAGCAGCTCCCCGGCCTCGGGGACTGAAGCTTTCTTT
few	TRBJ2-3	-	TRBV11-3	CASSHSTDTQYF	TGTGCCAGCAGCCATAGCACAGATACGCAGTATTTT
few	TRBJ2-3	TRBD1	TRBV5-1	CASTAYGQGTDTQYF	TGCGCCAGCACGGCCTACGGACAGGGCACAGATACGCAGTATTTT
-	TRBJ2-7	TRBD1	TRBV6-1	CASREDRGRYEQYF	TGTGCCAGCAGGGAAGACAGGGGGCGCTACGAGCAGTACTTC
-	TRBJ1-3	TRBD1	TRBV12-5	CASGLGAGTGTRNTIYF	TGTGCTAGTGGTTTGGGAGCCGGGACAGGGACCCGAAACACCATATATTTT
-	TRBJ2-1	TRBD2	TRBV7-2	CASSYSGGPPWDEQFF	TGTGCCAGCAGCTATAGCGGGGGGCCTCCTTGGGATGAGCAGTTCTTC
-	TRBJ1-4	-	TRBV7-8	CASSLGGTNEKLFF	TGTGCCAGCAGCTTAGGAGGAACTAATGAAAAACTGTTTTTT
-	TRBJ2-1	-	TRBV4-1	CASSPGYNEQFF	TGCGCCAGCAGCCCCGGGTACAATGAGCAGTTCTTC
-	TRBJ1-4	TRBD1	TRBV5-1	CASSFSGTANEKLFF	TGCGCCAGCAGCTTCTCCGGGACAGCTAATGAAAAACTGTTTTTT
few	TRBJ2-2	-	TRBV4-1	CASSPWAGTGNTGELFF	TGCGCCAGCAGCCCCTGGGCGGGGACGGGAAACACCGGGGAGCTGTTTTTT
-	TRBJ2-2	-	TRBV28	CASSFVTAGELFF	TGTGCCAGCAGTTTCGTCACAGCCGGGGAGCTGTTTTTT
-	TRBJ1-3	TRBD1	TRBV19	CASSATGGSGNTIYF	TGTGCCAGTAGCGCTACAGGGGGCTCTGGAAACACCATATATTTT
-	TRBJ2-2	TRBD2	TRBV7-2	CASSSVAGPNTGELFF	TGTGCCAGCAGCTCGGTAGCGGGGCCGAACACCGGGGAGCTGTTTTTT
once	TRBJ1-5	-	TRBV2	CASSEASRANQPQHF	TGTGCCAGCAGTGAAGCGTCCAGGGCCAATCAGCCCCAGCATTTT
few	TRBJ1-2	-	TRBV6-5	CASSSLIYGYTF	TGTGCCAGCAGTTCCTTAATATATGGCTACACCTTC
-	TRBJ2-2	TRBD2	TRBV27	CASSFSSGRAYTGELFF	TGTGCCAGCAGTTTTAGTAGCGGGAGGGCCTACACCGGGGAGCTGTTTTTT
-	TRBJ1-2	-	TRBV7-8	CASSPGGEAGYTF	TGTGCCAGCAGCCCTGGGGGGGAAGCTGGCTACACCTTC
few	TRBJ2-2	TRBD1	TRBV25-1	CASQGAGGELFF	TGTGCCAGCCAGGGGGCGGGCGGGGAGCTGTTTTTT
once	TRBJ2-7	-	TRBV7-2	CASSLEAGPYEQYF	TGTGCCAGCAGCTTAGAGGCAGGGCCCTACGAGCAGTACTTC
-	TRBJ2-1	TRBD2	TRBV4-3	CASSQDEGGSYNEQFF	TGCGCCAGCAGCCAAGACGAGGGAGGGTCCTACAATGAGCAGTTCTTC
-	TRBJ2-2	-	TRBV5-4	CASSLDRVNTGELFF	TGTGCCAGCAGCTTGGACAGGGTGAACACCGGGGAGCTGTTTTTT
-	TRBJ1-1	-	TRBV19	CASSVPGGRGTEAFF	TGTGCCAGTAGTGTACCCGGGGGGCGAGGCACTGAAGCTTTCTTT
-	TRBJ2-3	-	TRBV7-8	CASSPPRHTDTQYF	TGTGCCAGCAGCCCCCCGAGGCACACAGATACGCAGTATTTT
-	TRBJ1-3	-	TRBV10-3	CAISESGGSGNTIYF	TGTGCCATCAGTGAGTCCGGGGGGTCTGGAAACACCATATATTTT
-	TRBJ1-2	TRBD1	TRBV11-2	CASSTDRMGYGYTF	TGTGCCAGCAGCACGGACAGGATGGGGTATGGCTACACCTTC
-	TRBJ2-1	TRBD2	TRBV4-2	CASSQALAGAYNEQFF	TGTGCCAGCAGCCAAGCCCTAGCGGGAGCCTACAATGAGCAGTTCTTC
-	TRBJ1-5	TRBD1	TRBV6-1	CASSEGTAGGQPQHF	TGTGCCAGCAGTGAGGGGACAGCTGGGGGTCAGCCCCAGCATTTT
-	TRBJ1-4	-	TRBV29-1	CSVEASEKLFF	TGCAGCGTTGAAGCGAGTGAAAAACTGTTTTTT
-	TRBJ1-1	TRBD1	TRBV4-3	CASSYTGQGSTEAFF	TGCGCCAGCAGCTATACGGGACAGGGAAGCACTGAAGCTTTCTTT
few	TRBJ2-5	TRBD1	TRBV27	CASSISGQGPTYF	TGTGCCAGCAGTATTTCCGGACAGGGGCCCACGTACTTC
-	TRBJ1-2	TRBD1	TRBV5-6	CASSQKTGSYGYTF	TGTGCCAGCAGTCAGAAGACAGGGAGCTATGGCTACACCTTC
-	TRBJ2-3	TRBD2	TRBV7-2	CASSIVLASGGGSDTQYF	TGTGCCAGCAGCATTGTATTAGCTAGCGGGGGGGGATCAGATACGCAGTATTTT
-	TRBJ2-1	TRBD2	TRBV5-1	CASSLVALAGTNEQFF	TGCGCCAGCAGCTTGGTTGCACTAGCGGGGACCAATGAGCAGTTCTTC
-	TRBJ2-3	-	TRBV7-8	CASSLGAGGTDTQYF	TGTGCCAGCAGCCTGGGGGCGGGGGGCACAGATACGCAGTATTTT
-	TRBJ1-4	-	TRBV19	CASRTTVFEKLFF	TGTGCCAGTAGGACTACAGTGTTTGAAAAACTGTTTTTT
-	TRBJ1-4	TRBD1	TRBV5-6	CASSPGTGEMRKLFF	TGTGCCAGCAGCCCCGGGACAGGGGAGATGAGGAAACTGTTTTTT
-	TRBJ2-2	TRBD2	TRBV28	CASSLVVLAGAGELFF	TGTGCCAGCAGTTTAGTAGTCCTAGCGGGAGCCGGGGAGCTGTTTTTT
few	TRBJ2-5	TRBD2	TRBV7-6	CASSLGGGPSETQYF	TGTGCCAGCAGCTTAGGCGGGGGGCCGAGTGAGACCCAGTACTTC
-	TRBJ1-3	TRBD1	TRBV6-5	CASSPRLRTGNPIYF	TGTGCCAGCAGTCCCCGTCTACGGACAGGGAACCCCATATATTTT
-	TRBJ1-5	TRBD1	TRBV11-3	CASSLPDRGPEYF	TGTGCCAGCAGCTTACCCGACAGGGGCCCCGAATATTTT